Listed below are T cell receptor beta chains from one sample, sequenced in a study of regulatory T cells in long-lasting Graves disease. TCRdb independently ran MiXCR on the multiplex PCR reads; one entry per CDR3 protein. Of about 400,000 distinct CDR3 sequences listed, roughly 16% are singletons. Specimen: peripheral blood mononuclear cells (PBMCs), collected at new diagnosis, from a patient treated with antithyroid drugs. The receptors stem from a female donor with Graves disease. Both conserved end residues are part of each CDR3.

v_gene	j_gene	CDR3aa
TRBV7-9	TRBJ2-3	CASKGVVADTQYF
TRBV28	TRBJ1-5	CASSTLDRGNQPQHF
TRBV7-9	TRBJ1-2	CASSLGARGHGYTF
TRBV20-1	TRBJ1-6	CSARARQGSNNSPLHF
TRBV27	TRBJ2-1	CASSLSWDHNEQFF
TRBV5-1	TRBJ2-7	CASSRDRRNYEQYF
TRBV15	TRBJ1-2	CATSRAGTAYGADRSYTF
TRBV5-1	TRBJ2-1	CASSTKFLAGANNEQFF
TRBV25-1	TRBJ2-3	CASSERRPRDTQYF
TRBV20-1	TRBJ2-1	CSAREYREYNEQFF
TRBV12-3/TRBV12-4	TRBJ2-2	CASSPPRLAGGTGELFF
TRBV20-1	TRBJ2-1	CSAPPGLARDEQFF
TRBV30	TRBJ1-2	CACYRGRYGYTF
TRBV3-1	TRBJ2-5	CASSQDISQETQYF
TRBV29-1	TRBJ2-5	CSVVVGNEGPETQYF
TRBV20-1	TRBJ2-1	CSAPGGSTSGGSNEQFF
TRBV6-5	TRBJ2-1	CASSYSRRLGPYNEQFF
TRBV4-1	TRBJ2-7	CASSQPGVSYEQYF
TRBV20-1	TRBJ1-6	CSANRGGNSPLHF
TRBV24-1	TRBJ2-1	CATSDPTRYNEQFF
TRBV4-1	TRBJ2-1	CASSRMTGLTAYEQFF